This is a list of T cell receptor beta chains from one sample in a study of T cells in Graves' hyperthyroidism and ophthalmopathy. Each CDR3 protein gets one entry after TCRdb re-called the multiplex PCR reads with MiXCR. In the table there are about 300,000 distinct CDR3 sequences, roughly 15% of which are singletons. Sequences were obtained from blood. The receptors were gathered from a woman younger than 45 with Graves' hyperthyroidism that later progressed to Graves' ophthalmopathy. Both conserved end residues are trimmed from each CDR3. A D gene is named only where the DNA matches it firmly. The listing skips clone size in some rows; elsewhere it reads once, few, many or a size class.

CDR3,J,D,V,size
ASSPSSGTPGGETQY,TRBJ2-5,NA,TRBV18,many
SATSGSYEQY,TRBJ2-7,TRBD2,TRBV20-1,many
ASSVAPPPSGGLEKLF,TRBJ1-4,NA,TRBV9,few
ASSALAYSYNEQF,TRBJ2-1,TRBD2,TRBV28,many
ATSGMGTDTQY,TRBJ2-3,TRBD2,TRBV19,few
ASSSRLDRESGELF,TRBJ2-2,TRBD1,TRBV5-1,many
AWSVMAGVAKNIQY,TRBJ2-4,TRBD2,TRBV30,many
SADGRYEQY,TRBJ2-7,NA,TRBV20-1,many
ASTRVNEQY,TRBJ2-7,NA,TRBV6-1,many
ASSETQNRLYSYNEQF,TRBJ2-1,NA,TRBV18,NA
ASSIDPYTDTQY,TRBJ2-3,NA,TRBV19,few
ASSFSLTREQY,TRBJ2-7,NA,TRBV28,many
ASSLISGYEQY,TRBJ2-7,NA,TRBV7-2,many
ASSQPGLADEQF,TRBJ2-1,TRBD2,TRBV7-6,many
ATSDGTGAELNQPQH,TRBJ1-5,TRBD1,TRBV24-1,many
ASKPGLIVNEQF,TRBJ2-1,NA,TRBV28,NA
ASSSDTYNEQF,TRBJ2-1,NA,TRBV9,NA
ASNFGAAAGTSGIYNEQF,TRBJ2-1,TRBD2,TRBV27,many
ATSGGLGRGTDTQY,TRBJ2-3,NA,TRBV24-1,NA